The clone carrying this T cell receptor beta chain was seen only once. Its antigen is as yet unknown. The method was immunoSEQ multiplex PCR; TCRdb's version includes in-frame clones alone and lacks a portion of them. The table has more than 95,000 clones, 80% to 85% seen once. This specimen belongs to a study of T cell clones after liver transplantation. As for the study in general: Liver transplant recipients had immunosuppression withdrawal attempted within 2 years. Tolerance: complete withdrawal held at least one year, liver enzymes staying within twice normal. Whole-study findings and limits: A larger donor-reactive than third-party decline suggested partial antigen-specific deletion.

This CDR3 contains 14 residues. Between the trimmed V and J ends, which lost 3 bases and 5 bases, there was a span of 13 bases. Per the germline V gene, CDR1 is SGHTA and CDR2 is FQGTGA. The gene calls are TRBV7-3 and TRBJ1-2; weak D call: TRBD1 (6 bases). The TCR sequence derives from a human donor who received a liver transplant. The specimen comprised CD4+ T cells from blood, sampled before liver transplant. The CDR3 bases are TGTGCCAGCAGCTTTCTGACAGGAGGTTATGGCTACACCTTC. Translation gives CASSFLTGGYGYTF.